The 14 T cell receptor beta chains listed next were all sequenced from one sample in a study of OX40 agonist ivuxolimab in advanced cancers. The data were produced by immunoSEQ multiplex PCR, yet TCRdb's version contains in-frame clones alone and is incomplete. This sample has tens of thousands of clones; about four fifths occur once, and the top ten carry less than 4%. The sample here was CD4+ or CD8+ T cells sorted from blood, taken in a trial of the OX40 agonist ivuxolimab. The receptor set was obtained from an adult with an advanced solid tumor such as melanoma, head and neck, liver or kidney cancer.

The rearrangement uses TRBV6-5 and TRBJ1-2; 9 bases are a match to TRBD1. The CDR3 runs to 16 residues. Per germline, CDR1 MNHEY and CDR2 SVGAGI. The V and J ends lost 3 bases and 4 bases, in that order; junction bases with no gene match: 9. The CDR3 region is CASSYSGQGQFYGYTF. The CDR3 bases are TGTGCCAGCAGTTATTCCGGACAGGGGCAATTCTATGGCTACACCTTC.

The chain is built from TRBV6-4 and TRBJ2-1; 12 bases match TRBD2. Per the germline V gene, CDR1 is MRHNA and CDR2 is SNTAGT. The CDR3 is 15 amino acids. J gave up 5 bases and V 3 bases, and 2 bases lay outside the gene matches. CDR3: CASSETSGGNNEQFF. CDR3 nucleotide sequence: TGTGCCAGCAGTGAGACTAGCGGGGGAAACAATGAGCAGTTCTTC.

V usage is TRBV5-4 and J usage is TRBJ2-3; D call uncertain. The CDR3 totals 13 residues. The germline gives CDR1 SGHNT, CDR2 YYREEE (reference sequence). Trimming left V 0 bases short and J 5 bases short, with 7 bases between. The CDR3 loop reads CASSLVPQDTQYF. Written as DNA, the CDR3 is TGTGCCAGCAGCTTGGTTCCGCAAGATACGCAGTATTTT.

J is TRBJ2-3 and V is TRBV18, with TRBD1 identical over 7 bases. Per the germline V gene, CDR1 is KGHSH and CDR2 is LQKENI. V trimming: 3 bases; J trimming: 5 bases; junction bases outside the gene matches: 8. The CDR3 covers 15 residues. Here the CDR3 reads CASSPSTGYKDTQYF. Written as DNA, the CDR3 is TGTGCCAGCTCACCGTCGACAGGGTACAAAGATACGCAGTATTTT.

This chain joins TRBV9 and TRBJ2-2; 7 bases are shared with TRBD1. Germline V gene lookup returns CDR1 SGDLS and CDR2 YYNGEE. The trim removed 2 bases at V and 6 bases at J, leaving 7 bases unmatched. This CDR3 is built from 15 residues. CDR3 amino acids: CASSVGQGVAGELFF. The CDR3 coding sequence is TGTGCCAGCAGCGTGGGGCAGGGGGTCGCCGGGGAGCTGTTTTTT.

This rearrangement joins TRBV5-6 to TRBJ1-3; D remains unclear. V was cut by 4 bases and J by 2 bases, with 10 bases left in between. The CDR3 runs 14 residues. Germline values: CDR1 SGHDT, CDR2 YYEEEE. CDR3 nucleotides: TGTGCCAGCAGCCCCCTTTTGGCTGGAAACACCATATATTTT. Encoded protein: CASSPLLAGNTIYF.

This clone occurred once. The chain uses TRBV5-8 and TRBJ2-7; 11 nucleotides align to TRBD2. This CDR3 contains 19 residues. J lost 3 bases, V lost 0 bases, and 14 bases had no gene match. CDR1 SGHTS and CDR2 YDEGEE come from the germline V gene. The CDR3 bases are TGTGCCAGCAGCTTGGAGGGGATAGCGGGGGGGCCCCTCAGCTACGAGCAGTACTTC. This encodes CASSLEGIAGGPLSYEQYF.

The chain is built from TRBV5-6 and TRBJ2-3, with 12 positions matching TRBD2. The germline V gene encodes CDR1 SGHDT and CDR2 YYEEEE. The CDR3 is 17 amino acids. Unmatched junction bases numbered 12, after V lost 4 bases and J lost 6 bases. The CDR3 protein is CASSAPGLAGTYDTQYF. The CDR3 DNA reads TGTGCCAGCAGCGCACCCGGACTAGCGGGGACTTATGATACGCAGTATTTT.

This clone was seen just once. The CDR3 region is CASSLLGPLNEQFF. In DNA form, the CDR3 reads TGTGCCAGCAGCTTATTGGGCCCCCTTAATGAGCAGTTCTTC. The chain combines TRBV7-9 with TRBJ2-1; D not resolved. CDR1 and CDR2 (germline): SEHNR, FQNEAQ (reference sequence). The length of the CDR3 is 14 residues. V lost 2 bases to trimming and J lost 7 bases, with 12 bases between them.

J is TRBJ2-7 and V is TRBV11-3, with 9 bases fitting TRBD1. The CDR3 has 16 residues. From germline, CDR1 is SGHNT and CDR2 YENEEA. With V trimmed by 3 bases and J by 2 bases, 8 bases remained unmatched. The CDR3 loop is CASSFLPGQGPYEQYF. The DNA of the CDR3 is TGTGCCAGCAGCTTCCTGCCGGGACAGGGCCCCTACGAGCAGTACTTC.

The chain carries TRBV9 and TRBJ1-6, with no clear D. CDR3 size: 14 residues. CDR1 and CDR2 from the germline V gene are SGDLS and YYNGEE. Trimming took 1 base from V and 10 from J, leaving 12 bases between them. CDR3 nucleotides: TGTGCCAGCAGCGTAAGTGGAGATGAGTCACCCCTCCACTTT. Translating gives CASSVSGDESPLHF.

This chain links TRBV11-2 with TRBJ2-5; tentative D call: TRBD2 (6 bases). The V end lost 2 bases, the J end lost 2 bases, and 9 bases lay between the germline ends. Germline CDR1 is SGHAT and CDR2 is FQNNGV. The CDR3 has 14 amino acids. In DNA, the CDR3 is TGTGCCAGCAGCTTATCAGGAGGGCAAGAGACCCAGTACTTC. Translated, it gives CASSLSGGQETQYF.

V and J are TRBV19 and TRBJ1-5; 10 nucleotides agree with TRBD1. Germline V CDR1 and CDR2: LNHDA, SQIVND (reference sequence). With V trimmed by 5 bases and J by 0 bases, 1 base remained unmatched. This CDR3 comprises 15 residues. CDR3 sequence: CASSGQGVSNQPQHF. CDR3 DNA: TGTGCCAGTAGTGGACAGGGGGTTAGCAATCAGCCCCAGCATTTT.

This sequence joins TRBV7-2 and TRBJ2-3; TRBD1 matches 7 bases. This CDR3 is built from 15 residues. Germline-derived CDR1 and CDR2 are SGHTA and FQGNSA. After removal of 5 bases from V and 6 bases from J, the junction contained 11 bases not matched to a gene. CDR3 residues: CASSLNLGGGDTQYF. In DNA, the CDR3 is TGTGCCAGCAGCCTCAATCTAGGGGGCGGCGATACGCAGTATTTT. The full variable domain, with the rest looked up from reference TRBV7-2 and TRBJ2-3, is GAGVSQSPSNKVTEKGKDVELRCDPISGHTALYWYRQSLGQGLEFLIYFQGNSAPDKSGLPSDRFSAERTGGSVSTLTIQRTQQEDSAVYLCASSLNLGGGDTQYFGPGTRLTVL.